This entry lists 14 T cell receptor beta chains sequenced from one sample in a study of patients and donors after allogeneic stem cell transplantation. TCRdb ran MiXCR on the RT-PCR reads and lists one entry per CDR3 protein. The sample lists approximately 220,000 distinct CDR3 sequences, about 37% seen once, with 11% in the top ten. Material for sequencing was blood, either unsorted or a sorted T cell fraction (not recorded which). The receptors were sampled from a human donor who was either an allogeneic HSCT recipient or a stem cell or donor lymphocyte infusion donor (not recorded which). It is not recorded whose cells these are; they may come from a transplant donor.

The V gene is TRBV7-6, the J gene TRBJ1-4; perhaps TRBD1 as D (5 bases). The ends were cut back, 2 bases at V and 2 bases at J, with 15 bases in the middle. This CDR3 is 17 amino acids long. The V gene's germline CDR1 is SGHVS and CDR2 FNYEAQ. The CDR3 spells CASSLRPSEGTNEKLFF. In DNA form, the CDR3 reads TGTGCCAGCAGCTTAAGGCCCTCGGAGGGGACTAATGAAAAACTGTTTTTT.

This clonotype was seen a handful of times. J is TRBJ2-3 and V is TRBV15; D ambiguous. Germline CDR1 LNHNV, CDR2 YYDKDF (reference sequence). The V end lost 0 bases, the J end lost 0 bases, and 7 bases lay between the germline ends. This CDR3 spans 15 amino acids. The CDR3 coding sequence is TGTGCCACCAGCAGAGACGGCAGGAGCACAGATACGCAGTATTTT. This sequence encodes CATSRDGRSTDTQYF.

This clonotype appeared a few times. The chain uses TRBV4-3 and TRBJ1-5; 7 bases are a match to TRBD1. CDR1 and CDR2 (germline): LGHNA, YSLEER. The J segment lost 13 bases and the V segment lost 0 bases, leaving 9 bases of the junction unmatched. The CDR3 length is 14 residues. As DNA, the CDR3 is TGCGCCAGCAGCCAAGATCTCAAACGGGACAGACAGCATTTT. This encodes CASSQDLKRDRQHF.

The chain uses TRBV4-1 and TRBJ1-2; 7 bases fit TRBD1. After removal of 3 bases from V and 8 bases from J, the junction contained 6 bases not matched to a gene. The CDR3 contains 13 residues. CDR1 and CDR2 (germline): MGHRA, YSYEKL. CDR3 amino acids: CASSHPTGQGYTF. The CDR3 DNA reads as TGCGCCAGCAGCCACCCAACGGGACAGGGCTACACCTTC.

This clonotype was observed a few times. The gene calls are TRBV5-1 and TRBJ1-6, with TRBD1 identical over 7 bases. Per germline, CDR1 SGHRS and CDR2 YFSETQ. The CDR3 is 15 amino acids. V gave up 0 bases and J gave up 9 bases; unmatched junction bases: 6. The CDR3 DNA follows: TGCGCCAGCAGCTTGGAGACAGGGAAGGGTTCACCCCTCCACTTT. Its translation is CASSLETGKGSPLHF.

The CDR3 region has the DNA TGTGCCAGCAGTGGATATTACAGGGAGGAAAAACTGTTTTTT. Protein sequence: CASSGYYREEKLFF. The chain has TRBV25-1 and TRBJ1-4; D is perhaps TRBD1 (6 bases). The V gene's germline CDR1 is MGHDK and CDR2 SYGVNS. V dropped 4 bases and J dropped 8 bases, with 14 bases sitting between them. The CDR3 has 14 amino acids.

This sequence joins TRBV20-1 and TRBJ2-2, with 8 bases lining up with TRBD1. The CDR3 has 14 residues. The junction had 6 bases not matched to a gene; V was cut back by 3 bases and J by 6 bases. Germline CDR1 and CDR2: DFQATT and SNEGSKA (reference sequence). CDR3 sequence: CSASLSTGAGELFF. CDR3 nucleotides: TGCAGTGCTAGCTTGTCGACAGGGGCCGGGGAGCTGTTTTTT.

This sequence joins TRBV9 and TRBJ1-6; 9 bases align to TRBD1. From germline, CDR1 is SGDLS and CDR2 YYNGEE. This CDR3 is 15 amino acids long. Trimming took 3 bases from V and 7 from J; bases not matched to a gene: 5. The CDR3 nucleotides are TGTGCCAGCAGCGCCCGGACAGGGGTAAATTCACCCCTCCACTTT. Translation: CASSARTGVNSPLHF. Together with reference TRBV9 and TRBJ1-6, the CDR3 gives the full variable domain: DSGVTQTPKHLITATGQRVTLRCSPRSGDLSVYWYQQSLDQGLQFLIQYYNGEERAKGNILERFSAQQFPDLHSELNLSSLELGDSALYFCASSARTGVNSPLHFGNGTRLTVT.

The chain recombines TRBV5-1 with TRBJ2-5; no definite D call. Germline CDR1 reads SGHRS; CDR2 reads YFSETQ. CDR3 length equals 14 residues. V dropped 1 base and J dropped 5 bases, with 12 bases sitting between them. CDR3 protein: CASSLQGIGETQYF. The DNA of the CDR3 is TGCGCCAGCAGCTTGCAAGGGATAGGGGAGACCCAGTACTTC.

The CDR3, as DNA: TGCAGTGCTAATCAAGGGGGGGCTGAAGCTTTCTTT. This gives the protein CSANQGGAEAFF. V is TRBV20-1 and J is TRBJ1-1, with D perhaps TRBD1 (6 bases). Germline V lookup: CDR1 DFQATT, CDR2 SNEGSKA (reference sequence). V lost 4 bases to trimming and J lost 6 bases, with 12 bases between them. CDR3 length: 12 amino acids.

This clonotype occurred a few times. This sequence joins TRBV28 and TRBJ1-5, with TRBD1 as a possible D gene (5 bases). V lost 2 bases and J lost 11, with 19 bases in between. The CDR3 is 15 residues long. Germline CDR1 and CDR2: MDHEN and SYDVKM. DNA of the CDR3: TGTGCCAGCAGTTTACCGGACGGAGGGGATTCAACCCAGCATTTT. Its protein product is CASSLPDGGDSTQHF.

In this sample, this clonotype turned up a few times. The chain links TRBV5-1 to TRBJ1-1, with D unresolved. There are 13 residues in the CDR3. V was clipped by 0 bases and J by 6 bases, with 9 bases between them. Germline V CDR1 and CDR2: SGHRS, YFSETQ. The CDR3 region has the DNA TGCGCCAGCAGCTTGGCCGACGATTCTGAAGCTTTCTTT. Translating gives CASSLADDSEAFF.

The chain combines TRBV29-1 with TRBJ1-1; 7 nucleotides line up with TRBD1. Germline CDR1 reads SQVTM; CDR2 reads ANQGSEA. V dropped 7 bases and J dropped 4; count of bases not matched to a gene: 12. This CDR3 has 14 residues. The DNA for the CDR3 is TGCAGCGCTGTCGGACAGGTGGGGCCCACTGAAGCTTTCTTT. It translates to CSAVGQVGPTEAFF. The variable domain in full, with the rest retrieved from reference TRBV29-1 and TRBJ1-1, is SAVISQKPSRDICQRGTSLTIQCQVDSQVTMMFWYRQQPGQSLTLIATANQGSEATYESGFVIDKFPISRPNLTFSTLTVSNMSPEDSSIYLCSAVGQVGPTEAFFGQGTRLTVV.

The chain carries TRBV12-3 or TRBV12-4 and TRBJ1-5, with no clear D. Trimming pared 5 bases from V and 4 bases from J, leaving 18 bases between. This CDR3 contains 16 residues. The DNA for the CDR3 is TGTGCCAGCAGTCGAGAGGAGGTGGCCCTTAATCAGCCCCAGCATTTT. This sequence encodes CASSREEVALNQPQHF.